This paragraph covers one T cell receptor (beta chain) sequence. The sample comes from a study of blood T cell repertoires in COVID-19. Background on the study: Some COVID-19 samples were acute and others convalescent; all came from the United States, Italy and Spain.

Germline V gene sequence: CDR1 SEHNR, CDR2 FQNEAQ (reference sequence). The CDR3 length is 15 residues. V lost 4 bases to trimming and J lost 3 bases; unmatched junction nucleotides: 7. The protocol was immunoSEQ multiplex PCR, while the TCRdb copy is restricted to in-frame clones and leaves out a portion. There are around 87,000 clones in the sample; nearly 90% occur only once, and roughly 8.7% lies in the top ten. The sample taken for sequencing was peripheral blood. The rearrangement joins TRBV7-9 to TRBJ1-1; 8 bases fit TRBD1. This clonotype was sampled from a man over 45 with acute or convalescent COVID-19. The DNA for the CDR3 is TGTGCCAGCAGCTCCCCGACAGGGGCGGACACTGAAGCTTTCTTT. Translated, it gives CASSSPTGADTEAFF.